The 25 T cell receptor beta chains given below trace back to one sample, sequenced in a study of long-term antiretroviral therapy in people with HIV. The authors ran the immunoSEQ assay, v3.0, at survey level. Sequencing was performed with immunoSEQ multiplex PCR; in TCRdb, only in-frame clones are kept and a portion is missing. The sample lists 15,000 to 20,000 clones; roughly 88% were seen once. The specimen was unsorted PBMCs, collected 0.7 years before starting antiretroviral therapy. Receptors originate from a man in his fifties or sixties with HIV.

The chain combines TRBV7-3 with TRBJ2-3; 8 positions match TRBD1. After removal of 4 bases from V and 1 base from J, the junction contained 4 bases not matched to a gene. The CDR3 has 15 amino acids. CDR1 SGHTA and CDR2 FQGTGA come from the germline V gene. The CDR3 here is CASSYAGQGTDTQYF. The DNA of the CDR3 is TGTGCCAGCAGCTACGCGGGACAGGGCACAGATACGCAGTATTTT.

The genes are TRBV4-2 and TRBJ2-3; TRBD1 might be the D (5 bases). Trimming removed 0 bases from V and 6 bases from J, with 13 bases in between. The CDR3 has 15 amino acids. Germline lookup yields CDR1 LGHNA and CDR2 YNFKEQ. CDR3 protein: CASSQESRSGDTQYF. For the CDR3, the DNA is TGTGCCAGCAGCCAAGAATCTAGGTCAGGGGATACGCAGTATTTT.

The chain combines TRBV29-1 with TRBJ1-3; possible D gene TRBD1, 5 bases. This CDR3 spans 13 amino acids. V was shortened by 7 bases and J by 1 base, with 11 bases between the two germline ends. Germline V gene lookup returns CDR1 SQVTM and CDR2 ANQGSEA. The CDR3 here is CSGQGVSGNTIYF. CDR3 DNA sequence: TGCAGCGGCCAGGGCGTATCTGGAAACACCATATATTTT.

V and J are TRBV7-6 and TRBJ1-3; D is unresolved. V was pared by 1 base and J by 3 bases, with 13 bases between. This CDR3 contains 16 residues. Germline V lookup: CDR1 SGHVS, CDR2 FNYEAQ. The CDR3 coding sequence is TGTGCCAGCAGCTTAGGATCCGTCGGAGTTGGAAACACCATATATTTT. Translated: CASSLGSVGVGNTIYF.

The chain employs TRBV7-2 and TRBJ2-5; D may be TRBD1 (6 bases). This CDR3 has 13 residues. From germline, CDR1 is SGHTA and CDR2 FQGNSA. V lost 3 bases and J 5 bases, leaving 10 bases between the germline ends. The DNA of the CDR3 is TGTGCCAGCAGCTTGGGGGCCCCGGAGACCCAGTACTTC. Translated, it gives CASSLGAPETQYF.

The genes are TRBV5-1 and TRBJ1-2; 12 positions match TRBD1. V dropped 2 bases and J dropped 8; count of bases not matched to a gene: 7. The CDR3 is 15 residues long. Germline CDR1 reads SGHRS; CDR2 reads YFSETQ. Here the CDR3 DNA reads TGCGCCAGCAGCTTAGCCGGGACAGGGGGCGAGGGCTACACCTTC. As protein: CASSLAGTGGEGYTF.

This chain joins TRBV6-5 and TRBJ2-3, with TRBD2 matching 7 bases. V lost 8 bases and J lost 3; bases outside the gene matches: 2. Germline values: CDR1 MNHEY, CDR2 SVGAGI. The length of the CDR3 is 12 residues. As DNA, the CDR3 is TGTGCCAGCGGAGCGGGAACAGATACGCAGTATTTT. This sequence encodes CASGAGTDTQYF.

This chain connects TRBV20-1 to TRBJ1-1, with D possibly matching TRBD1 (6 bases). The V end lost 4 bases, the J end lost 8 bases, and 11 bases lay between the germline ends. Per the germline V gene, CDR1 is DFQATT and CDR2 is SNEGSKA (reference sequence). This CDR3 is 11 amino acids long. As DNA, the CDR3 is TGCAGTGCTACCGACAGGATCGAAGCTTTCTTT. Amino acid sequence: CSATDRIEAFF.

This chain uses TRBV5-8 with TRBJ1-2, with D tentatively TRBD1 (5 bases). Trimming removed 4 bases at V and 8 bases at J, with 9 bases between. The CDR3 runs to 11 residues. The germline V gene encodes CDR1 SGHTS and CDR2 YDEGEE. The CDR3 DNA is TGTGCCAGCAGCACAGGTGTAGGCTACACCTTC. This sequence encodes CASSTGVGYTF.

The chain has TRBV25-1 and TRBJ2-1; 12 positions match TRBD2. Germline loops: CDR1 MGHDK, CDR2 SYGVNS. This CDR3 comprises 16 residues. V shed 7 bases and J 7 bases; nucleotides not matched to a gene: 11. The CDR3 sequence is CASMGSSGRAFNEQFF. As DNA, the CDR3 is TGTGCCAGCATGGGGTCTAGCGGGAGGGCCTTTAATGAGCAGTTCTTC.

The rearrangement links TRBV2 to TRBJ1-6; no firm D call. From germline, CDR1 is SNHLY and CDR2 FYNNEI. The CDR3 length is 14 residues. The V end lost 3 bases, the J end lost 7 bases, and 10 bases lay between the germline ends. CDR3 bases: TGTGCCAGCAGTGATGTCAGTACCAATTCACCCCTCCACTTT. It codes for CASSDVSTNSPLHF. Supplemented by reference TRBV2 and TRBJ1-6, the full variable domain reads EPEVTQTPSHQVTQMGQEVILRCVPISNHLYFYWYRQILGQKVEFLVSFYNNEISEKSEIFDDQFSVERPDGSNFTLKIRSTKLEDSAMYFCASSDVSTNSPLHFGNGTRLTVT.

This sequence joins TRBV5-8 and TRBJ1-1; D is uncertain. Germline CDR1 SGHTS, CDR2 YDEGEE. The CDR3 has 14 amino acids. Trimming removed 6 bases from V and 11 bases from J, with 23 bases in between. The CDR3 DNA is TGTGCCAGCAATTTCGTAGGCTTTAAGACACTGGCTTTCTTT. It encodes CASNFVGFKTLAFF.

This sequence joins TRBV28 and TRBJ1-2, with 7 bases identical to TRBD1. CDR3 length: 14 residues. Per germline, CDR1 MDHEN and CDR2 SYDVKM. Germline trimming cut 4 bases from V and 9 bases from J; bases unmatched to any gene: 11. Written as DNA, the CDR3 is TGTGCCAGCAGTTCCGGGACAGAAGTGTTCAGCTACACCTTC. This encodes CASSSGTEVFSYTF.

This clone has a handful of counts. The chain links TRBV29-1 to TRBJ2-1, with 8 bases that match TRBD2. V lost 6 bases to trimming and J lost 2 bases; unmatched junction nucleotides: 6. Germline CDR1 and CDR2: SQVTM and ANQGSEA. The CDR3 sequence is 14 residues long. The CDR3 loop is CSVTTSGTYNEQFF. The DNA of the CDR3 is TGCAGCGTCACCACTAGCGGCACCTACAATGAGCAGTTCTTC.

The V call is TRBV25-1, the J call TRBJ1-1, with no clear D. V was trimmed by 5 bases and J by 4 bases, leaving 5 bases between them. This CDR3 has 11 residues. Germline values: CDR1 MGHDK, CDR2 SYGVNS. The CDR3 nucleotides read TGTGCCAGCAGTCCCGGCACTGAAGCTTTCTTT. This encodes CASSPGTEAFF.

This sequence joins TRBV6-6 and TRBJ2-5; 13 bases are a match to TRBD2. Trimming removed 4 bases from V and 4 bases from J; junction bases left unmatched: 3. Germline CDR1 and CDR2: MNHNY and SVGAGI (reference sequence). CDR3 size: 15 residues. The CDR3 protein is CASSFRTSGGETQYF. The CDR3 DNA is TGTGCCAGCAGTTTTCGGACTAGCGGGGGAGAGACCCAGTACTTC.

The V gene is TRBV11-2, the J gene TRBJ2-5; 8 bases agree with TRBD1. Per the germline V gene, CDR1 is SGHAT and CDR2 is FQNNGV. The ends lost 5 bases at V and 5 bases at J; junction bases unmatched: 13. The CDR3 consists of 16 residues. This chain's CDR3 is CASSPAVGQGGETQYF. Here the CDR3 DNA reads TGTGCCAGCAGCCCGGCCGTCGGACAGGGCGGCGAGACCCAGTACTTC. Based on the CDR3 plus reference TRBV11-2 and TRBJ2-5, the full variable domain is EAGVAQSPRYKIIEKRQSVAFWCNPISGHATLYWYQQILGQGPKLLIQFQNNGVVDDSQLPKDRFSAERLKGVDSTLKIQPAKLEDSAVYLCASSPAVGQGGETQYFGPGTRLLVL.

The rearrangement joins TRBV7-3 to TRBJ1-1, with a possible D match to TRBD1 (6 bases). Per the germline V gene, CDR1 is SGHTA and CDR2 is FQGTGA. The CDR3 totals 14 residues. Trimming shortened V by 3 bases and J by 3 bases, and 11 bases separated the two germline ends. This chain's CDR3 is CASSFQGSDTEAFF. DNA for the CDR3: TGTGCCAGCAGCTTCCAGGGGTCGGACACTGAAGCTTTCTTT.

This chain joins TRBV18 and TRBJ1-3; D is unresolved. V was shortened by 5 bases and J by 0 bases, with 11 bases between the two germline ends. Per the germline V gene, CDR1 is KGHSH and CDR2 is LQKENI. The CDR3 has 15 amino acids. The CDR3 protein is CASSTPFASGNTIYF. The CDR3 nucleotides are TGTGCCAGCTCAACCCCCTTCGCCTCTGGAAACACCATATATTTT.

The chain links TRBV7-9 to TRBJ2-6, with 9 bases aligning to TRBD2. Unmatched junction bases numbered 8, after V lost 1 base and J lost 4 bases. This CDR3 region has 18 residues. The germline gives CDR1 SEHNR, CDR2 FQNEAQ (reference sequence). The CDR3: CASSLGVSGSWGANVLTF. Written as DNA, the CDR3 is TGTGCCAGCAGCTTAGGAGTTAGCGGGAGTTGGGGGGCCAACGTCCTGACTTTC.

J is TRBJ2-7 and V is TRBV5-1; perhaps TRBD1 as D (6 bases). CDR1 is SGHRS and CDR2 is YFSETQ in the germline V gene. V lost 6 bases and J 4 bases, leaving 17 bases between the germline ends. The CDR3 loop spans 14 amino acids. CDR3 amino acids: CASKFVGQRYEQYF. CDR3 DNA: TGCGCCAGCAAATTTGTAGGACAGAGGTACGAGCAGTACTTC.

The chain is built from TRBV5-1 and TRBJ2-1; no definite D call. V shed 4 bases and J shed 4 bases, with 12 bases lying between them. Germline V gene sequence: CDR1 SGHRS, CDR2 YFSETQ. The CDR3 is 14 amino acids. This CDR3 reads CASSHDSLYNEQFF. The CDR3 nucleotides are TGCGCCAGCAGCCACGACTCCCTTTACAATGAGCAGTTCTTC.

This chain connects TRBV7-2 to TRBJ1-6, with D perhaps matching TRBD1 (5 bases). V gave up 5 bases and J gave up 17 bases, with 19 bases separating them. This CDR3 is 13 amino acids long. Germline values: CDR1 SGHTA, CDR2 FQGNSA. Written as DNA, the CDR3 is TGTGCCAGCAGCCCTCGAGCCGGGACCCAAATCCACTTT. Residues: CASSPRAGTQIHF.

Here the CDR3 reads CSADLGAGNTIYF. In nucleotides, the CDR3 is TGCAGCGCTGACCTCGGGGCTGGAAACACCATATATTTT. This chain joins TRBV29-1 and TRBJ1-3; unclear D gene. The CDR3 totals 13 residues. Trimming took off 7 bases at V and 2 bases at J, with 12 bases between the two ends. Germline-derived CDR1 and CDR2 are SQVTM and ANQGSEA.

The chain recombines TRBV4-3 with TRBJ2-5; a possible D gene is TRBD2 (5 bases). The CDR3 has 13 residues. The V gene lost 3 bases and the J gene lost 7 bases, with 12 bases spanning the gap. Germline V gene sequence: CDR1 LGHNA, CDR2 YSLEER. The CDR3 region has the DNA TGCGCCAGCAGCCATTTGAGAGAGGGGACCCAGTACTTC. It yields the protein CASSHLREGTQYF.